These 21 T cell receptor beta chains were sequenced from one sample in a study of T-cell reconstitution after alpha-beta-depleted transplantation in children (dated by TCRdb to the mid-2010s). Libraries came from PCR. The instrument given in TCRdb is Illumina HiSeq 2500. TCR library preparation used molecular barcoding, with unique molecular identifiers applied to normalize quantification of the TCRbeta repertoire. The public reads were reprocessed in TCRdb via fastp at Q25 and MiXCR, keeping in-frame beta chains. Entries are consolidated by CDR3 protein sequence, retaining the most common genes and DNA. This sample gives around 480,000 distinct CDR3 sequences in total; approximately 30% of them show up just once. The ten top clones hold approximately 2.3% of the sample. Specimen: PBMCs from the stem cell graft donor, collected from the stem cell graft. Source of these receptors: a human donor who donated a stem cell graft to a child with aplastic anemia.

The chain recombines TRBV25-1 with TRBJ2-4; possible D gene TRBD2, 6 bases. Deletions cut 3 bases from V and 0 bases from J, with 9 bases between. CDR3 length equals 15 residues. The germline V gene has CDR1 MGHDK and CDR2 SYGVNS. The CDR3 DNA reads as TGTGCCAGCAGTGATTCCGGGGGAGCCAAAAACATTCAGTACTTC. This gives the protein CASSDSGGAKNIQYF.

Only a few counts were recorded for this clonotype. The chain carries TRBV12-3 or TRBV12-4 and TRBJ1-1; no definite D call. Between the trimmed V and J ends, which lost 6 bases and 1 base, there was a span of 9 bases. The CDR3 is 13 amino acids. CDR3: CASSHTANTEAFF. The CDR3 DNA reads TGTGCCAGCAGCCATACAGCGAACACTGAAGCTTTCTTT.

The CDR3, as DNA: TGTGCCAGCAGTCAGACTCGACGGACAGGGTGGAACTCACCCCTCCACTTT. As protein: CASSQTRRTGWNSPLHF. This sequence joins TRBV6-2 or TRBV6-3 and TRBJ1-6; 8 nucleotides line up with TRBD1. The CDR3 contains 17 residues. V lost 5 bases, J lost 10 bases, and 16 bases stayed unmatched. In germline, CDR1 is MNHEY, CDR2 SVGEGT.

The chain recombines TRBV5-6 with TRBJ2-7; D unclear. This CDR3 contains 16 residues. V lost 0 bases, J lost 1 base, and 14 bases lay in between. The V gene's germline CDR1 is SGHDT and CDR2 YYEEEE. CDR3 bases: TGTGCCAGCAGCTTGGTCGGTGCAGAGCTATCCTACGAGCAGTACTTC. Translation gives CASSLVGAELSYEQYF.

V is TRBV20-1 and J is TRBJ2-4, with unresolved D. Trimming removed 1 base from V and 2 bases from J, with 12 bases in between. The CDR3 covers 15 residues. CDR1 and CDR2 from the germline V gene are DFQATT and SNEGSKA (reference sequence). CDR3: CSARGQASSKNIQYF. In DNA, the CDR3 is TGCAGTGCTAGAGGTCAGGCTTCATCCAAAAACATTCAGTACTTC.

This clonotype was seen a single time. V gene TRBV12-3 or TRBV12-4 combines with J gene TRBJ2-1; 7 nucleotides agree with TRBD2. J gave up 0 bases and V 0 bases, and 14 bases lay outside the gene matches. This CDR3 has 20 amino acids. The CDR3 loop is CASSLAITISGGSSYNEQFF. For the CDR3, the DNA is TGTGCCAGCAGTTTAGCCATCACGATCTCGGGGGGAAGCTCCTACAATGAGCAGTTCTTC.

V gene TRBV7-9 combines with J gene TRBJ1-1; 10 bases match TRBD1. The CDR3 covers 16 residues. Germline V gene sequence: CDR1 SEHNR, CDR2 FQNEAQ (reference sequence). Losses at the gene ends were 3 bases for V and 3 bases for J; bases not matched to a gene: 7. The CDR3: CASSFWTGGVHTEAFF. The DNA for the CDR3 is TGTGCCAGCAGCTTTTGGACAGGGGGTGTTCACACTGAAGCTTTCTTT.

CDR3 in amino acids: CASSLGQGLKETQYF. DNA of the CDR3: TGTGCCAGCAGCTTAGGACAGGGGCTAAAAGAGACCCAGTACTTC. The gene calls are TRBV7-9 and TRBJ2-5, with TRBD1 matching over 8 bases. The CDR3 has 15 amino acids. CDR1 and CDR2 (germline): SEHNR, FQNEAQ (reference sequence). V lost 1 base, J lost 3 bases, and 4 bases stayed unmatched.

This clonotype was recorded a few times. The chain recombines TRBV18 with TRBJ1-1; D not resolved. CDR3 length: 15 amino acids. Germline-derived CDR1 and CDR2 are KGHSH and LQKENI. Trimming took off 1 base at V and 1 base at J, with 10 bases between the two ends. The CDR3 protein is CASSPRVTANTEAFF. In DNA form, the CDR3 reads TGTGCCAGCTCACCACGAGTCACAGCGAACACTGAAGCTTTCTTT.

The J gene is TRBJ1-1, the V gene TRBV29-1, with a possible D match to TRBD1 (5 bases). V lost 6 bases, J lost 4 bases, and 15 bases lay in between. Looked up from germline, CDR1 is SQVTM and CDR2 is ANQGSEA. There are 13 residues in the CDR3. This CDR3 is CSVRRERGTEAFF. CDR3 coding DNA: TGCAGCGTCCGCAGGGAGCGGGGCACTGAAGCTTTCTTT.

The rearrangement joins TRBV24-1 to TRBJ1-1; 11 nucleotides align to TRBD1. From germline, CDR1 is KGHDR and CDR2 SFDVKD. V lost 7 bases to trimming and J lost 6 bases; unmatched junction nucleotides: 3. This CDR3 has 13 amino acids. CDR3 nucleotide sequence: TGTGCCACCAGGGACAGGGGGCGATCTGAAGCTTTCTTT. Translation: CATRDRGRSEAFF.

This chain links TRBV29-1 with TRBJ2-1; TRBD2 matches at 12 bases. The CDR3 length is 14 residues. J lost 9 bases, V lost 3 bases, and 6 bases had no gene match. Germline CDR1 and CDR2: SQVTM and ANQGSEA. The DNA for the CDR3 is TGCAGCGTTGAGTCTAGCGGGAGGGCCGTTGAGCAGTTCTTC. It translates to CSVESSGRAVEQFF.

This clonotype was seen only a few times. The chain links TRBV27 to TRBJ2-3; TRBD2 matches 11 bases. Germline values: CDR1 MNHEY, CDR2 SMNVEV (reference sequence). This CDR3 is built from 15 residues. The V segment lost 4 bases and the J segment 7 bases; nucleotides outside the gene matches: 7. The CDR3, as DNA: TGTGCCAGCAGTTCCGGGACTAGCGGATCGAATACGCAGTATTTT. Its translation is CASSSGTSGSNTQYF.

Concerning this clonotype itself: The junction departs from the called germline gene at one end, perhaps through a read error. The rearrangement uses TRBV5-1 and TRBJ2-3; tentative D call: TRBD2 (5 bases). Germline V lookup: CDR1 SGHRS, CDR2 YFSETQ. CDR3 length: 13 amino acids. CDR3: CASSLSGDGPRDF. CDR3 DNA sequence: TGCGCCAGCAGCTTAAGCGGCGACGGGCCCCGTGATTTT.

The chain carries TRBV6-1 and TRBJ2-7, with 7 bases lining up with TRBD1. The V segment lost 6 bases and the J segment 3 bases; nucleotides outside the gene matches: 8. The germline V gene has CDR1 MNHNS and CDR2 SASEGT. The CDR3 contains 14 residues. CDR3 sequence (DNA): TGTGCCAGCAGCCTCGGACAGGAGTTCTACGAGCAGTACTTC. Protein sequence: CASSLGQEFYEQYF.

This clonotype was seen more than once but under ten times. V gene TRBV5-1 combines with J gene TRBJ2-7; unclear D gene. The CDR3 loop spans 12 amino acids. The V gene lost 4 bases and the J gene lost 6 bases, with 11 bases spanning the gap. Germline CDR1 reads SGHRS; CDR2 reads YFSETQ. DNA for the CDR3: TGCGCCAGCAGCCTGGTAAAGGGCGAGCAGTACTTC. Translated, it gives CASSLVKGEQYF.

This clonotype has just a few counts. J is TRBJ2-2 and V is TRBV27, with D possibly being TRBD2 (5 bases). There are 13 residues in the CDR3. CDR1 MNHEY and CDR2 SMNVEV come from the germline V gene (reference sequence). Between the trimmed V and J ends, which lost 6 bases and 4 bases, there was a span of 9 bases. Here the CDR3 DNA reads TGTGCCAGCAGCCTAACTAGCACCGGGGAGCTGTTTTTT. The encoded protein is CASSLTSTGELFF.

This clonotype was seen only a few times. As DNA, the CDR3 is TGTGCCAGCAGTACCATTAGCGGGAGGCCGCACACAGATACGCAGTATTTT. This translates into CASSTISGRPHTDTQYF. The chain is built from TRBV6-1 and TRBJ2-3, with 10 bases fitting TRBD2. This CDR3 has 17 amino acids. CDR1 is MNHNS and CDR2 is SASEGT in the germline V gene. V lost 5 bases and J lost 2; bases outside the gene matches: 10.

This clonotype was found a few times. The chain has TRBV7-2 and TRBJ1-2; weak D call: TRBD1 (5 bases). The length of the CDR3 is 15 residues. Germline V gene sequence: CDR1 SGHTA, CDR2 FQGNSA. Trimming took off 5 bases at V and 8 bases at J, with 21 bases between the two ends. The CDR3 protein is CASSPDGAAPGGYTF. The CDR3 region has the DNA TGTGCCAGCAGCCCGGATGGGGCAGCCCCAGGAGGCTACACCTTC. Using reference TRBV7-2 and TRBJ1-2 for the parts outside the CDR3, the full variable domain is GAGVSQSPSNKVTEKGKDVELRCDPISGHTALYWYRQSLGQGLEFLIYFQGNSAPDKSGLPSDRFSAERTGGSVSTLTIQRTQQEDSAVYLCASSPDGAAPGGYTFGSGTRLTVV.

The chain employs TRBV12-3 or TRBV12-4 and TRBJ2-1; D gene uncertain. Deletions cut 5 bases from V and 4 bases from J, with 9 bases between. CDR3 length: 13 residues. As DNA, the CDR3 is TGTGCCAGCAGTAGCTCCGCATACAATGAGCAGTTCTTC. Its protein product is CASSSSAYNEQFF.

CDR3 in amino acids: CASSTRGRRTGELFF. The CDR3, as DNA: TGTGCCAGTAGTACCAGGGGGCGCCGGACCGGGGAGCTGTTTTTT. This chain connects TRBV19 to TRBJ2-2, with 8 bases fitting TRBD1. Trimming cost V 4 bases and J 5 bases; bases outside gene matches: 6. Looked up from germline, CDR1 is LNHDA and CDR2 is SQIVND (reference sequence). The CDR3 runs 15 residues.